One sample yielded the 8 T cell receptor beta chains listed below, sequenced in a study of CD8+CD57+ T cells in acquired aplastic anemia. Profiling that covered TCR beta VDJ and CDR3 relied on genomic DNA as its template. One entry per CDR3 protein, called by TCRdb with MiXCR from the reads. The data contain approximately 190,000 distinct CDR3 sequences, nearly 50% of them singletons. Patients sequenced had flow cytometry evidence of CD8+CD57+ cell expansion. Specimen: sorted CD4+, CD8+, or CD8+CD57+ T cells (not recorded which) from PBMCs. The source of these receptors is a human donor with aplastic anemia.

V gene TRBV29-1 combines with J gene TRBJ1-1; 10 bases align to TRBD1. CDR1 and CDR2 from the germline V gene are SQVTM and ANQGSEA. V dropped 8 bases and J dropped 3; count of bases not matched to a gene: 9. The CDR3 contains 14 residues. The CDR3 is CSSYPTGGYTEAFF. The CDR3 DNA follows: TGCAGCAGTTACCCGACAGGGGGCTACACTGAAGCTTTCTTT.

The chain recombines TRBV7-2 with TRBJ2-1; D unclear. From germline, CDR1 is SGHTA and CDR2 FQGNSA. The CDR3 contains 13 residues. Trimming removed 3 bases at V and 5 bases at J, with 8 bases between. The CDR3 region is CASSFETNNEQFF. The CDR3 nucleotides read TGTGCCAGCAGCTTCGAGACAAACAATGAGCAGTTCTTC.

The chain couples TRBV7-6 to TRBJ2-1; D might be TRBD2 (6 bases). This CDR3 comprises 13 residues. Germline V gene sequence: CDR1 SGHVS, CDR2 FNYEAQ. V shed 5 bases and J shed 7 bases, with 12 bases lying between them. CDR3 amino acids: CASSPGLKNEQFF. The CDR3 region has the DNA TGTGCCAGCAGCCCTGGACTAAAAAATGAGCAGTTCTTC.

This clonotype has at least ten counts. V gene TRBV9 combines with J gene TRBJ2-5; D is uncertain. V was cut by 0 bases and J by 1 base, with 10 bases left in between. CDR3 length: 15 amino acids. Germline CDR1 reads SGDLS; CDR2 reads YYNGEE. CDR3 sequence (DNA): TGTGCCAGCAGCGTAGGTCTGGGTCCCCAAGAGACCCAGTACTTC. Protein sequence: CASSVGLGPQETQYF.

This clonotype showed up many times. V usage is TRBV2 and J usage is TRBJ1-3, with a tentative D call TRBD1 (5 bases). Trimming pared 1 base from V and 6 bases from J, leaving 10 bases between. Looked up from germline, CDR1 is SNHLY and CDR2 is FYNNEI. CDR3 length equals 14 residues. The CDR3 DNA sequence: TGTGCCAGCAGTGAAGTGGCAGGGCTAAACACCATATATTTT. As protein: CASSEVAGLNTIYF.

There are a few counts of this clonotype. The chain carries TRBV29-1 and TRBJ1-2; D may be TRBD1 (5 bases). CDR1 and CDR2 (germline): SQVTM, ANQGSEA. CDR3 size: 13 residues. V was trimmed by 1 base and J by 7 bases, leaving 13 bases between them. The CDR3 DNA is TGCAGCGTTGAAGTAGGTCCGGGGACTGGCTACACCTTC. This encodes CSVEVGPGTGYTF. Supplemented by reference TRBV29-1 and TRBJ1-2, the full variable domain reads SAVISQKPSRDICQRGTSLTIQCQVDSQVTMMFWYRQQPGQSLTLIATANQGSEATYESGFVIDKFPISRPNLTFSTLTVSNMSPEDSSIYLCSVEVGPGTGYTFGSGTRLTVV.

The rearrangement joins TRBV9 to TRBJ2-5; D is possibly TRBD1 (6 bases). Per germline, CDR1 SGDLS and CDR2 YYNGEE. V lost 1 base and J 5 bases, leaving 12 bases between the germline ends. CDR3 length equals 14 residues. CDR3 sequence reads: CASSVTGTRETQYF. In DNA, the CDR3 is TGTGCCAGCAGCGTAACCGGGACACGTGAGACCCAGTACTTC.

This clonotype was counted once. A read error may explain this, as a much larger clone is one base away. V and J are TRBV6-1 and TRBJ1-2; D ambiguous. V shed 1 base and J shed 2 bases, with 11 bases lying between them. Germline V gene lookup returns CDR1 MNHNS and CDR2 SASEGT. There are 15 residues in the CDR3. The CDR3 loop is CASSEGRRINYGYTF. CDR3 nucleotides: TGTGCCAGCAGTGAAGGCCGACGGATAAACTATGGCTACACCTTC.